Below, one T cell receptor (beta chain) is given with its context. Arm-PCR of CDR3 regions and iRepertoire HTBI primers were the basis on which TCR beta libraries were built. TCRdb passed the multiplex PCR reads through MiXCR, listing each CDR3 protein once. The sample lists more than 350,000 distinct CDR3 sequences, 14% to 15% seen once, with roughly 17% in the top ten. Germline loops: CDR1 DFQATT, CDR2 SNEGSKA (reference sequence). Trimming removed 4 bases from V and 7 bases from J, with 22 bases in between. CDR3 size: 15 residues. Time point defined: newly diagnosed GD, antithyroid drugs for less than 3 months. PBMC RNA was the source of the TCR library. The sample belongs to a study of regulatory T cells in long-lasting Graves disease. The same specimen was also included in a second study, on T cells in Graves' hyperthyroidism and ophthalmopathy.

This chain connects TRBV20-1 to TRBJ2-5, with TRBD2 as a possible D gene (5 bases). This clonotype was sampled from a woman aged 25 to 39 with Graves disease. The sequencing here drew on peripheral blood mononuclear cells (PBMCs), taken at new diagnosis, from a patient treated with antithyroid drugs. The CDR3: CSATEDFSARGTQYF. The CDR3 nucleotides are TGCAGTGCTACCGAGGACTTCAGTGCCCGGGGGACCCAGTACTTC.